This paragraph reports one T cell receptor (beta chain). What antigen it recognizes has not been identified. No quality values exist for individual bases; no much larger clone is one base distant. The sample belongs to a study of beta chain features in type 1 diabetes listed by TCRdb under 2018. Looking at the study overall: Mean age, gender distribution, total cell number and subset yield did not differ between patients and healthy donors. Naive and central memory subsets were obtained from all 28 donors, but regulatory and stem cell-like memory subsets were isolated from only 8 patients and roughly 8 healthy donors. In the study, TCRB repertoires of sorted circulating CD4+ T cell subsets from recently diagnosed type 1 diabetes patients were compared with those of matched healthy donors. A total of 90 million to 140 million sorted cells were examined across all samples, and RNA yield correlated strongly with the number of cells per subset.

In the germline V gene, CDR1 corresponds to SGHRS and CDR2 to YFSETQ. V loses 3 bases of germline sequence and J loses 2 bases, and the interval between the two ends is 7 bases. Counted from cysteine to phenylalanine, this CDR3 has 13 amino acids. Left in the record is the CDR3 DNA by itself, 39 bases read in frame from the first base. Each donor gave one peripheral blood draw, about 100 mL on average, collected into heparinised tubes. Using a panel that included CD45RO, CCR7, CD25, CD127, CD95 and CD27, naive, central memory, regulatory and stem cell-like memory CD4+ T cells were sorted on a BD FACSAria II. All sorted populations exceeded 95% purity. Right away, PBMCs were isolated by Lymphoprep density gradient centrifugation and were stained directly, with no culture step. So that batch effects would be minimized, each experiment stained and sorted samples in pairs, pairing one healthy donor with one patient.

General conclusions and limits of the study: Because small numbers of individuals were included in the HLA sub-analyses, any influence of HLA type on TCRB rearrangement was left unresolved. Sequencing cDNA rather than genomic DNA could over-represent highly expressing activated cells, although activation and CD3 levels did not differ between groups. Type 1 diabetes patients showed a moderate but significant shortening of TCRB CDR3 length in all four CD4+ subsets. Naive, central memory and regulatory TCRB repertoires appeared more similar among patients than among healthy donors. Fewer insertions and more nucleotide deletions at VDJ recombination sites were observed in patients with type 1 diabetes, implying thymic rearrangement abnormalities. Shorter templates might have been favored by PCR, but patient and control samples were amplified and corrected together, so both groups would have been affected equally by any skew.

The High Capacity cDNA Reverse Transcription Kit was used to reverse transcribe all of the isolated RNA, meaning that expressed TCRB transcripts were what got sequenced. Naive, central memory and regulatory T cell samples underwent deep immunoSEQ sequencing, averaging about 3.57 million total reads per sample. After sorted cells were lysed in RLT buffer, RNA was extracted with DNase-treated RNeasy Micro or Mini kits, with the choice depending on cell number. Each cell subset was processed separately to prevent cross-contamination, with patient and healthy donor samples processed together. TCRB sequences were amplified from cDNA with the immunoSEQ multiplex PCR, producing 87-bp fragments spanning the CDR3 region. Sequencing of the amplicons was performed on the Illumina HiSeq platform. The source study handled its data this way. Synthetic template baselines were used to correct PCR bias computationally, reads within Hamming distance 2 were collapsed together, and singletons that could not be merged were discarded. Reads were aligned against IMGT so that V, D and J genes, CDR3 length and insertions or deletions at six rearrangement sites could be assigned. Clonotype counts were normalized to sorted cell number within each subset before computing true diversity and Gini coefficients with the tcR R package. The overlap coefficient, calculated on TCRB nucleotide sequences, was used to measure repertoire sharing. Out-of-frame TCRB sequences from naive cells were analyzed as a proxy for the pre-selection repertoire. TCRdb took over this immuneACCESS table, retaining in-frame rearrangements with V and J assigned. Such tables are incomplete; in checked studies, under half of the missing clones stem from an unresolved V gene, and the remainder is unexplained. That table furnishes V, J and clone size, whereas the DNA furnished D and trimming. Recorded for this sample are around 710,000 clones; under 15% of them occurred a single time. Jointly, the top ten make up more than 0.095% of the sample.

The receptor was isolated from a man aged 30 to 39 with type 1 diabetes. Recombination joined TRBV5-1 with TRBJ2-3; the D gene cannot be named for sure. Specimen: naive CD4+ T cells from blood. Per the publication, the cell subset or site label means: true naive CD4+ T cells. The nucleotide sequence reads as follows: TGCGCCAGCAGCTCCGGGTTCACAGATACGCAGTATTTT. Translated, this is CASSSGFTDTQYF.